The entry below describes one T cell receptor beta chain. The source of the sample is a study of blood T cell repertoires in COVID-19. The wider study: The origin of the acute and convalescent COVID-19 samples was the United States, Italy and Spain. From T cells, B-cell-depleted T cells, or PBMCs came the material, which was cDNA or gDNA.

Original processing notes: Amplification of reference gene primers was used by the study to estimate nucleated cell counts. Assay: immunoSEQ multiplex PCR; the TCRdb copy retains only in-frame clones and omits some. V and J calls and clone size come straight from that table; D and trimming were deduced from the DNA. The sample consists of some 80,000 clones, roughly 86% of them appearing once. The sequencing sample was made of peripheral blood. The sequence was obtained from a woman older than 75 in a cohort sampled during active or convalescent COVID-19.

CDR3 in DNA: TGTGCCAGCTCACCGGATCAGGGGGCCGGCCAGCCCCAGCATTTT. Encoded protein: CASSPDQGAGQPQHF. The rearrangement joins TRBV18 to TRBJ1-5; 8 bases map to TRBD1. Germline values: CDR1 KGHSH, CDR2 LQKENI. The CDR3 runs to 15 residues. Losses at the gene ends were 3 bases for V and 7 bases for J; bases not matched to a gene: 8.